This T cell receptor beta chain was recorded in a study of blood T cells in healthy people across ages. With regard to this clonotype: Its specificity is not known.

Study observations and caveats: Diversity estimates from one million T cells were considered underestimates. Compared with aged donors, long-lived donors showed fewer expanded clones, suggesting selection.

Combining a sample-barcoded 5' primer with a J-beta primer mix, a second PCR ran for roughly 7 to 12 cycles. TCRdb reprocessed the 5' RACE reads via MiXCR and lists one record per CDR3 protein. The sample consists of hundreds of thousands of distinct CDR3 sequences, about 62% of them appearing once. The CDR3 spans 13 residues. The sequenced sample consisted of blood. The chain links TRBV21-1 to TRBJ2-5; TRBD1 is the table's D call, not checked against the DNA. TRBV21-1 has pseudogene status. The TCR comes from a man aged 30 to 45 in good health. The CDR3 region is CASTSGAGKTQYF. The CDR3 nucleotides are TGTGCCAGCACCTCGGGAGCAGGGAAGACCCAGTACTTC.